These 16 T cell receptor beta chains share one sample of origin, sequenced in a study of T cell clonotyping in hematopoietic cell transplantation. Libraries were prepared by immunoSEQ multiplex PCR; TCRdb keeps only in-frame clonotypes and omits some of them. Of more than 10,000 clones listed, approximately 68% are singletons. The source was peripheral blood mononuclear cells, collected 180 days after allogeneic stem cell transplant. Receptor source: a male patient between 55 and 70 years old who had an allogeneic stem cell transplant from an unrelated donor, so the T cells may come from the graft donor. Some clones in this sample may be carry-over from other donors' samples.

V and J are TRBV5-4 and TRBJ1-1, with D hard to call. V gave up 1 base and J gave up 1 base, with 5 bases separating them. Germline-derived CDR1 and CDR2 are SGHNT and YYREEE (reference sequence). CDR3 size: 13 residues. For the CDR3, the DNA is TGTGCCAGCAGCTTGCTGTGGAACACTGAAGCTTTCTTT. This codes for CASSLLWNTEAFF. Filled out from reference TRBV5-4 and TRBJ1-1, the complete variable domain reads ETGVTQSPTHLIKTRGQQVTLRCSSQSGHNTVSWYQQALGQGPQFIFQYYREEENGRGNFPPRFSGLQFPNYSSELNVNALELDDSALYLCASSLLWNTEAFFGQGTRLTVV.

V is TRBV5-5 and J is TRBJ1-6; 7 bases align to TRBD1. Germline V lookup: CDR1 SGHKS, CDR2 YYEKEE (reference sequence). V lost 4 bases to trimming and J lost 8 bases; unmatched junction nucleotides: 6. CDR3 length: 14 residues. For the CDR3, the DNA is TGTGCCAGCAGCCTAAGACAGGGTTATTCACCCCTCCACTTT. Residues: CASSLRQGYSPLHF.

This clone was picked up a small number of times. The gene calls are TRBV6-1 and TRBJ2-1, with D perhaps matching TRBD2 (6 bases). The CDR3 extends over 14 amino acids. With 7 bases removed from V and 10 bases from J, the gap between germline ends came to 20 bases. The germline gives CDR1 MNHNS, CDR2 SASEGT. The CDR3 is CASTTPGLLFEQFF. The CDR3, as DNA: TGTGCCAGCACCACACCGGGACTCCTGTTCGAGCAGTTCTTC.

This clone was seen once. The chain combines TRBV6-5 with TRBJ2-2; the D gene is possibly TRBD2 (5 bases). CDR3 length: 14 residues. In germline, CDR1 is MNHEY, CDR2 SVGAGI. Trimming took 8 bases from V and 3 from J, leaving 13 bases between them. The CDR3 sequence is CASRRTGYTGELFF. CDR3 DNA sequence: TGTGCCAGCCGGAGGACTGGGTACACCGGGGAGCTGTTTTTT.

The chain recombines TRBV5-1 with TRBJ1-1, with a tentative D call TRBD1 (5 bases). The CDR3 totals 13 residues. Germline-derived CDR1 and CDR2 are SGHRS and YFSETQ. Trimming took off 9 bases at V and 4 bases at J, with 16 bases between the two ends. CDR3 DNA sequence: TGCGCCACCATGGGGCAGGAGGGCACTGAAGCTTTCTTT. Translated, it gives CATMGQEGTEAFF.

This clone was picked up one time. CDR3 amino acids: CASSEGTGILNQPQHF. The CDR3 DNA is TGTGCCAGCAGTGAAGGGACAGGGATTTTGAATCAGCCCCAGCATTTT. This chain links TRBV6-1 with TRBJ1-5, with 8 bases lining up with TRBD1. Trimming at V came to 1 base and at J to 4 bases, leaving 6 bases not matched to a gene. There are 16 residues in the CDR3. Looked up from germline, CDR1 is MNHNS and CDR2 is SASEGT.

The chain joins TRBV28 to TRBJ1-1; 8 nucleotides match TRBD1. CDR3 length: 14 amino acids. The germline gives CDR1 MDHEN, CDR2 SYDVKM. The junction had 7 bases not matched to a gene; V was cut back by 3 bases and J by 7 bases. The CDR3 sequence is CASSFPGTGYEAFF. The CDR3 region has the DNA TGTGCCAGCAGTTTCCCCGGGACAGGCTATGAAGCTTTCTTT.

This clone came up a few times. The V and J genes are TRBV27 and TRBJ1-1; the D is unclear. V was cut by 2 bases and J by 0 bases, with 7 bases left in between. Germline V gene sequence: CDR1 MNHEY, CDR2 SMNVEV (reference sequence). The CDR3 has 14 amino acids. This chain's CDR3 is CASSLTGMNTEAFF. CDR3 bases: TGTGCCAGCAGTTTAACCGGCATGAACACTGAAGCTTTCTTT.

CDR3 residues: CASSEMDYNEQFF. The CDR3 DNA reads TGTGCCAGCAGTGAAATGGACTACAATGAGCAGTTCTTC. This chain uses TRBV2 with TRBJ2-1; D remains unclear. Germline V gives CDR1 SNHLY, CDR2 FYNNEI. V was shortened by 2 bases and J by 3 bases, with 5 bases between the two germline ends. CDR3 length: 13 amino acids.

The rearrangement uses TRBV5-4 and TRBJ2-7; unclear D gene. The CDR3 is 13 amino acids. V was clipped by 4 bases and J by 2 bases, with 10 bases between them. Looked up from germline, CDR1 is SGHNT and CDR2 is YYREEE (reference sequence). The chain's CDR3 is CASSVDPAYEQYF. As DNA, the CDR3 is TGTGCCAGCAGCGTGGACCCAGCCTACGAGCAGTACTTC.

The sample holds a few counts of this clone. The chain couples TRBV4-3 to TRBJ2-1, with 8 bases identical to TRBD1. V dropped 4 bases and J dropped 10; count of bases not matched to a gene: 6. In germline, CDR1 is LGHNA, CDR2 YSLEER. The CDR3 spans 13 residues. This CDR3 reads CASSPRTGREQFF. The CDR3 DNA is TGCGCCAGCAGCCCGAGGACAGGGCGCGAGCAGTTCTTC.

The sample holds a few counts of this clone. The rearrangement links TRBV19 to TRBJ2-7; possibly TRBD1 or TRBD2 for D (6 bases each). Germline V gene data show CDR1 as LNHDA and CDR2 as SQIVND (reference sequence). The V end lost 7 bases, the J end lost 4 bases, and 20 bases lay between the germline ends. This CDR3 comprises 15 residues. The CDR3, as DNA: TGTGCCAGTACTCCCAAATTCGGAGGGGGGTACGAGCAGTACTTC. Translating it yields CASTPKFGGGYEQYF.

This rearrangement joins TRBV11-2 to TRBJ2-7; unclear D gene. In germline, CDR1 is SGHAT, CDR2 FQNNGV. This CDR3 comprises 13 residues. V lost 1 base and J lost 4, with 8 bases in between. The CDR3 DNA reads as TGTGCCAGCAGCTTAGCCCGGCCGTACGAGCAGTACTTC. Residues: CASSLARPYEQYF.

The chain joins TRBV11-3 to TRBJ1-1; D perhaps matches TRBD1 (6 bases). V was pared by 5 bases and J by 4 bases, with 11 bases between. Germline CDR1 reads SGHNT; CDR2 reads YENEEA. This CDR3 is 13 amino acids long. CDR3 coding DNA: TGTGCCAGCAGCCGCAGGGGTGGCACTGAAGCTTTCTTT. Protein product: CASSRRGGTEAFF.

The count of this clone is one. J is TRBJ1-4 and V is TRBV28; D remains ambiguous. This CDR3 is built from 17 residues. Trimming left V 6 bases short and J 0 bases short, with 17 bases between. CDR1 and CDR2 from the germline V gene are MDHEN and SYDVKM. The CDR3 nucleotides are TGTGCCAGCAGCTCAACCCAAGACGGAGCAACTAATGAAAAACTGTTTTTT. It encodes CASSSTQDGATNEKLFF.

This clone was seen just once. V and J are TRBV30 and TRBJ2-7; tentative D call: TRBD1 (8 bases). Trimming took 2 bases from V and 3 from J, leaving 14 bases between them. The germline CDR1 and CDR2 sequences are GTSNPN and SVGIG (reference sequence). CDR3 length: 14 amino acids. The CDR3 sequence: CAWSKAGQVYEQYF. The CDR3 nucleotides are TGTGCCTGGAGTAAAGCGGGACAGGTCTACGAGCAGTACTTC.